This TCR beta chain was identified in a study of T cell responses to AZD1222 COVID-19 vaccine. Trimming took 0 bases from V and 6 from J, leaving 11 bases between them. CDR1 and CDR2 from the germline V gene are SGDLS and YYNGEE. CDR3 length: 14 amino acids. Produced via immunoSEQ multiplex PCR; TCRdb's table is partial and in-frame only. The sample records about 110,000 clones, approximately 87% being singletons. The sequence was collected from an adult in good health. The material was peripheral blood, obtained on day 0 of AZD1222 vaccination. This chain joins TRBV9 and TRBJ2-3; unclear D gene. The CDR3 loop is CASSVASPSDTQYF. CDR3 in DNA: TGTGCCAGCAGCGTAGCTTCCCCATCCGATACGCAGTATTTT.